This T cell receptor (beta chain) originates from a study of somatic mutations in cytotoxic T cells in rheumatoid arthritis. Study details: The flow sorting of some V beta antibody-stained T-cell populations reached nearly 100% purity, and the sorted populations included V beta1+ cells sequenced for TCRB.

This clone was detected only once. The germline gives CDR1 MDHEN, CDR2 SYDVKM. CDR3 length equals 15 residues. Trimming cost V 7 bases and J 5 bases, with 20 bases left between them. Repertoires were generated with immunoSEQ multiplex PCR, while TCRdb's copy carries only in-frame clones and drops some. Of under 11,000 clones listed, 80% are singletons. The source material was CD8+ T cells sorted from blood. The chain has TRBV28 and TRBJ2-5, with D maybe TRBD1 (5 bases). The origin of this receptor is an adult with rheumatoid arthritis. The CDR3 sequence: CASTKTSGLRETQYF. CDR3 DNA: TGTGCCAGCACCAAAACGTCAGGGTTGCGGGAGACCCAGTACTTC.